Below, 9 T cell receptor beta chains from the same sample are listed, as sequenced in a study of cytomegalovirus exposure and HLA in healthy donors. It was with 60 Vbeta and 13 Jbeta primers that the PCR ran. TCRdb's copy holds only in-frame clones and misses some; the assay was immunoSEQ multiplex PCR. The sample includes approximately 100,000 clones, roughly three quarters of them seen just once. The source material was PBMCs. The receptors stem from a middle-aged man in good health and CMV-seropositive.

The sample holds a few counts of this clone. V gene TRBV10-3 combines with J gene TRBJ2-2; no firm D call. The CDR3 length is 14 residues. Deletions cut 6 bases from V and 0 bases from J, with 8 bases between. Germline V lookup: CDR1 ENHRY, CDR2 SYGVKD. In DNA, the CDR3 is TGTGCCATCAGGGTAGCCGCGAACACCGGGGAGCTGTTTTTT. This translates into CAIRVAANTGELFF.

J is TRBJ1-1 and V is TRBV10-3, with D possibly matching TRBD1 (5 bases). V was trimmed by 10 bases and J by 1 base, leaving 7 bases between them. Germline V gene lookup returns CDR1 ENHRY and CDR2 SYGVKD. The CDR3 is 11 residues long. CDR3: CATTGNTEAFF. CDR3 DNA: TGTGCCACCACAGGGAACACTGAAGCTTTCTTT.

The rearrangement links TRBV4-1 to TRBJ1-5; no clear D. The V end lost 4 bases, the J end lost 7 bases, and 11 bases lay between the germline ends. Germline V gene lookup returns CDR1 MGHRA and CDR2 YSYEKL. The CDR3 consists of 13 residues. CDR3 in DNA: TGCGCCAGCAGCCGAGGGTTTGGACAGCCCCAGCATTTT. This translates into CASSRGFGQPQHF.

V usage is TRBV15 and J usage is TRBJ2-2; 8 positions match TRBD2. This CDR3 contains 15 residues. The V gene's germline CDR1 is LNHNV and CDR2 YYDKDF (reference sequence). V shed 1 base, J shed 5 bases, and the junction held 3 bases outside the gene matches. The CDR3: CATSRAGGETGELFF. CDR3 nucleotide sequence: TGTGCCACCAGCAGAGCGGGAGGGGAGACCGGGGAGCTGTTTTTT.

The genes are TRBV9 and TRBJ1-1, with TRBD1 matching over 9 bases. V shed 2 bases, J shed 4 bases, and the junction held 3 bases outside the gene matches. Germline CDR1 reads SGDLS; CDR2 reads YYNGEE. CDR3 length: 14 residues. CDR3: CASSVTGGLTEAFF. The CDR3, as DNA: TGTGCCAGCAGCGTTACAGGGGGCCTCACTGAAGCTTTCTTT. Full variable domain (outside the CDR3, taken from reference TRBV9 and TRBJ1-1): DSGVTQTPKHLITATGQRVTLRCSPRSGDLSVYWYQQSLDQGLQFLIQYYNGEERAKGNILERFSAQQFPDLHSELNLSSLELGDSALYFCASSVTGGLTEAFFGQGTRLTVV.

The V gene is TRBV6-5, the J gene TRBJ2-7, with D maybe TRBD2 (7 bases). CDR1 and CDR2 from the germline V gene are MNHEY and SVGAGI. CDR3 length: 12 amino acids. The V end lost 8 bases, the J end lost 6 bases, and 14 bases lay between the germline ends. CDR3 sequence: CASGEGVSEQYF. CDR3 in DNA: TGTGCCAGCGGGGAGGGGGTCTCCGAGCAGTACTTC.

This clone has just a few counts. This chain joins TRBV4-1 and TRBJ2-7; 8 bases are shared with TRBD2. The CDR3 sequence is 16 residues long. The J segment lost 1 base and the V segment lost 2 bases, leaving 7 bases of the junction unmatched. The germline V gene encodes CDR1 MGHRA and CDR2 YSYEKL. The CDR3 loop reads CASSQWSGLGSYEQYF. The CDR3, as DNA: TGCGCCAGCAGCCAATGGTCGGGACTAGGTTCCTACGAGCAGTACTTC.

The rearrangement links TRBV28 to TRBJ1-5; 12 nucleotides agree with TRBD1. V shed 3 bases, J shed 6 bases, and the junction held 9 bases outside the gene matches. The CDR3 sequence is 17 residues long. CDR1 is MDHEN, CDR2 SYDVKM, per germline. In nucleotides, the CDR3 is TGTGCCAGCAGTTTCCGGGACAGGGGGCCTTTAGGTCAGCCCCAGCATTTT. Its translation: CASSFRDRGPLGQPQHF.

This chain connects TRBV30 to TRBJ2-3; TRBD2 agrees at 7 bases. V lost 8 bases and J lost 0; bases outside the gene matches: 5. Germline values: CDR1 GTSNPN, CDR2 SVGIG (reference sequence). CDR3 length: 13 residues. This chain's CDR3 is CAASGSSTDTQYF. DNA of the CDR3: TGTGCCGCTAGCGGATCTAGCACAGATACGCAGTATTTT.